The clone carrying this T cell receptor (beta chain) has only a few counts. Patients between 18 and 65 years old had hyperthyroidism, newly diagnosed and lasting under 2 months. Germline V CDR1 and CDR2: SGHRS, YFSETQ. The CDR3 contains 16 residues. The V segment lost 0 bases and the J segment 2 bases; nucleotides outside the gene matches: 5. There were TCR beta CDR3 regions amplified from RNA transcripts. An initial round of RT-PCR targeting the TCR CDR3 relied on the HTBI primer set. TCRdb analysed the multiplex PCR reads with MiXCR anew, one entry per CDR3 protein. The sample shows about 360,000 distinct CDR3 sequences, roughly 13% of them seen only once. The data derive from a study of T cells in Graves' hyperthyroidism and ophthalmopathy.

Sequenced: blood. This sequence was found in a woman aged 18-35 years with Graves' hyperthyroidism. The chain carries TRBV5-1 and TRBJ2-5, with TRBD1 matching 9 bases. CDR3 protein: CASSLEGGQGQETQYF. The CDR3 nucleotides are TGCGCCAGCAGCTTGGAAGGGGGACAGGGACAAGAGACCCAGTACTTC. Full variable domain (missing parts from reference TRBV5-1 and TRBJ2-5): KAGVTQTPRYLIKTRGQQVTLSCSPISGHRSVSWYQQTPGQGLQFLFEYFSETQRNKGNFPGRFSGRQFSNSRSEMNVSTLELGDSALYLCASSLEGGQGQETQYFGPGTRLLVL.